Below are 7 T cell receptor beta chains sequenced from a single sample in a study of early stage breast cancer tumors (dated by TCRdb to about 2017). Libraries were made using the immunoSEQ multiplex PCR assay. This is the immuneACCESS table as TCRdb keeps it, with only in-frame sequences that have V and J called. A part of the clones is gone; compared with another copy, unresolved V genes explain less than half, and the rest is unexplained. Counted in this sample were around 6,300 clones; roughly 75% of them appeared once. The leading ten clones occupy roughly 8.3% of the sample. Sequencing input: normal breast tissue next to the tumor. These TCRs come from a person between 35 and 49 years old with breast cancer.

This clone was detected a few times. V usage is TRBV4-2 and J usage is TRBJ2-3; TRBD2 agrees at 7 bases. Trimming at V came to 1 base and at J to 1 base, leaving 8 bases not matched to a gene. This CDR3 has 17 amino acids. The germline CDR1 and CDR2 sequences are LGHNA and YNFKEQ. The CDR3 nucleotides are TGTGCCAGCAGCCAAGCTTCAAGCGGGACGGGCACAGATACGCAGTATTTT. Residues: CASSQASSGTGTDTQYF.

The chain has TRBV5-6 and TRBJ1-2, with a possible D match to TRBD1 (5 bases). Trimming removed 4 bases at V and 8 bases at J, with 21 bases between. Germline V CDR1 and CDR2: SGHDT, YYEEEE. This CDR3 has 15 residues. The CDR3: CASSQKYSGLRGYTF. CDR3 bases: TGTGCCAGCAGCCAAAAGTATTCAGGGTTAAGGGGCTACACCTTC.

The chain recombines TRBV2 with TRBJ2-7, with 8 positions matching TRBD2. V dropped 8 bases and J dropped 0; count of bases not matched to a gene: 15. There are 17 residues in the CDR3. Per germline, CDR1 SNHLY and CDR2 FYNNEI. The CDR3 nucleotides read TGTGCCAGCCGAGAGCGGGAGTTTGAATCCCCCTCCTACGAGCAGTACTTC. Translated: CASREREFESPSYEQYF. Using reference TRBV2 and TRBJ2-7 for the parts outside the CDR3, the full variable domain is EPEVTQTPSHQVTQMGQEVILRCVPISNHLYFYWYRQILGQKVEFLVSFYNNEISEKSEIFDDQFSVERPDGSNFTLKIRSTKLEDSAMYFCASREREFESPSYEQYFGPGTRLTVT.

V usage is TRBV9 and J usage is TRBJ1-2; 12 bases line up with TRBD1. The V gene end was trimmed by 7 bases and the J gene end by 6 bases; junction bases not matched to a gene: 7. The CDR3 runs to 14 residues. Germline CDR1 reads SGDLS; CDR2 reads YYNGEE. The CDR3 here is CASGRDRGPHGYTF. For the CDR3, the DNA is TGTGCCAGCGGCCGGGACAGGGGGCCCCATGGCTACACCTTC. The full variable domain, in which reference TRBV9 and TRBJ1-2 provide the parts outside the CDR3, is DSGVTQTPKHLITATGQRVTLRCSPRSGDLSVYWYQQSLDQGLQFLIQYYNGEERAKGNILERFSAQQFPDLHSELNLSSLELGDSALYFCASGRDRGPHGYTFGSGTRLTVV.

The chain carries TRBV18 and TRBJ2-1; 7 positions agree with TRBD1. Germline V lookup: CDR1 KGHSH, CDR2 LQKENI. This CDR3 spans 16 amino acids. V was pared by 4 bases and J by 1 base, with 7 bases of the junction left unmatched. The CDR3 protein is CASSLSPRGSYNEQFF. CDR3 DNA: TGTGCCAGCTCACTATCTCCCAGGGGGTCCTACAATGAGCAGTTCTTC.

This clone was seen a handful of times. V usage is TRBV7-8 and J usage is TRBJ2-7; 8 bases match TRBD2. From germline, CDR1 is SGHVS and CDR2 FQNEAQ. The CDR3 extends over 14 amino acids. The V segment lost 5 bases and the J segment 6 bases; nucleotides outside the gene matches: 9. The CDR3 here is CASSTGASGSEQYF. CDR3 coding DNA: TGTGCCAGCAGCACCGGGGCGAGCGGGAGCGAGCAGTACTTC.

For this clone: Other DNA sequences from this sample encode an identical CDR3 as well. This chain's CDR3 is CASSYGVAGSETQYF. The CDR3 DNA reads as TGTGCCAGCAGTTACGGGGTAGCGGGATCCGAGACCCAGTACTTC. The chain has TRBV2 and TRBJ2-5; 8 nucleotides match TRBD2. In germline, CDR1 is SNHLY, CDR2 FYNNEI. The CDR3 is 15 amino acids. The V and J ends lost 5 bases and 5 bases, in that order; junction bases with no gene match: 10.